This TCR beta chain was documented in a study of blood T cell repertoires in COVID-19 (dated by TCRdb to the early 2020s). Notes on the research overall: Samples from collaborators originated in the United States, Italy and Spain and spanned both the acute and convalescent phases of COVID-19. The material from the prospective study consisted of cDNA or gDNA derived from T cells, B-cell-depleted T cells, or PBMCs. Subjects who had been exposed to COVID-19, were actively infected with it, or had recovered from it provided the deeply sampled blood TCRbeta repertoires that made up the dataset. The repertoires were released in a freely available public database meant as a resource for research on the immune response to SARS-CoV-2. Samples came from the ongoing ImmuneRACE study (first 160 participants) plus 1,254 subjects from 6 global collaborators. Nearly every sample came with metadata listing a de-identified subject ID, COVID-19 status, age in years and sex. Where available, HLA class I and class II types were obtained from metadata supplied by the sample provider rather than from assay-based typing. Overall results and qualifications from the work: Clinical and demographic metadata were provided uncurated, with the amount varying by source and participant.

Comments on this clone: Its antigen is unknown. No base quality values were provided; no much bigger clone lies one nucleotide off.

TCRbeta CDR3 regions were amplified from genomic DNA using the immunoSEQ Assay, a bias-controlled multiplex PCR. Under the source paper's analysis protocol: The number of nucleated cells in each sample was estimated by amplification of reference gene primers within the assay. To quantify the absolute abundance of each unique TCRbeta CDR3 rearrangement, sequence reads were collapsed and filtered. For each sample, productive Simpson clonality was calculated by taking the square root of Simpson's diversity index across productive rearrangements. Held by TCRdb, this immuneACCESS table contains in-frame sequences only and omits some clones. Under half of the omission traces to an unresolved V gene where checked; the cause of the rest is unknown. Clone size and V and J calls were adopted from that table, with D and trimming inferred from the DNA. For this sample the table gives about 42,000 clones, of which roughly nine tenths were detected only once. Jointly, the top ten make up 9% of the sample.

Trimming leaves V shorter by 8 bases and J shorter by 0 bases, with the junction holding 12 bases beyond the gene matches. Including the terminal cysteine and phenylalanine, the CDR3 comprises 17 residues. Kept here is only the CDR3 DNA, which spans 51 bases and is read in frame from base 1. Reading the germline V gene gives CDR1 MDHEN and CDR2 SYDVKM. Whole blood was collected in K2EDTA tubes by collaborating institutions according to the institutions' own protocols. For TCRbeta analysis, collaborator samples were shipped as frozen whole blood, as isolated PBMCs, or as DNA extracted from either sample type.

The TCR comes from a man aged 25 to 40 with active or convalescent COVID-19. Material: peripheral blood. Here the chain combines TRBV28 and TRBJ2-3; TRBD1 lines up with 9 middle nucleotides. DNA sequence: TGTGCCAGCCGCACAGGGGGCCCTTTACAGAGCACAGATACGCAGTATTTT. It codes for CASRTGGPLQSTDTQYF.